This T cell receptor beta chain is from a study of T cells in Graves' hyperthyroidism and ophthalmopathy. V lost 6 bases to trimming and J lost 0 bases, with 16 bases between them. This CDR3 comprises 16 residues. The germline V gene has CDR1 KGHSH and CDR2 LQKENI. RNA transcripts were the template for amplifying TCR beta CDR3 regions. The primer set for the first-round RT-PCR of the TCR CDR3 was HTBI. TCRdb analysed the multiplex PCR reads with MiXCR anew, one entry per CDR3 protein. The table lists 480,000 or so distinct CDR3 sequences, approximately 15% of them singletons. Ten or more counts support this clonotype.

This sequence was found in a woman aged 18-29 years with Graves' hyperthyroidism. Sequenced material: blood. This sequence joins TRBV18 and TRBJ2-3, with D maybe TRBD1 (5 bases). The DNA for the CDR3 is TGTGCCAGCTCCCCTGCGACAGCAACCAGCACAGATACGCAGTATTTT. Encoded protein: CASSPATATSTDTQYF. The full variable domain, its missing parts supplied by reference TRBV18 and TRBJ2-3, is NAGVMQNPRHLVRRRGQEARLRCSPMKGHSHVYWYRQLPEEGLKFMVYLQKENIIDESGMPKERFSAEFPKEGPSILRIQQVVRGDSAAYFCASSPATATSTDTQYFGPGTRLTVL.